One and the same sample provided the 3 T cell receptor beta chains below, sequenced in a study of early T cells in non-severe SARS-CoV-2 infection. TCRdb redid the calling of the 5' RACE reads with MiXCR, one entry per CDR3 protein. The repertoire includes under 60,000 distinct CDR3 sequences, less than 15% of them detected once, and roughly a tenth sits in the top ten. The sequencing input was whole blood. The receptors come from an adult who was a healthcare worker with PCR-confirmed SARS-CoV-2 infection or an uninfected control (not recorded which).

The chain recombines TRBV29-1 with TRBJ2-3; D is unresolved. The V and J ends lost 3 bases and 4 bases respectively, with 8 bases between them. CDR3 length: 12 residues. The V gene's germline CDR1 is SQVTM and CDR2 ANQGSEA. The CDR3: CSVDPGPDTQYF. As DNA, the CDR3 is TGCAGCGTTGACCCCGGGCCAGATACGCAGTATTTT.

This clonotype was recorded a few times. Without the conserved terminal phenylalanine or tryptophan, this CDR3 likely stems from a read error. It is unclear where the CDR3 begins or ends on the DNA, so no DNA is shown, and the CDR3 is as TCRdb lists it. The chain recombines TRBV6-5 with TRBJ2-7; the table assigns TRBD2, which was not confirmed against the DNA. CDR1 is MNHEY, CDR2 SVGAGI, per germline. From its first to its last residue, the CDR3 has 13 amino acids. CDR3 amino acids: CASSTGTSGGLSI.

This clonotype was counted a few times. The chain joins TRBV6-6 to TRBJ2-2; TRBD2 aligns across 11 bases. The germline gives CDR1 MNHNY, CDR2 SVGAGI (reference sequence). J gave up 6 bases and V 7 bases, and 16 bases lay outside the gene matches. CDR3 size: 18 residues. DNA of the CDR3: TGTGCCAGCACCTTTCGACTAGCGGGAAACCGGTACCCCGGGGAGCTGTTTTTT. Protein sequence: CASTFRLAGNRYPGELFF.